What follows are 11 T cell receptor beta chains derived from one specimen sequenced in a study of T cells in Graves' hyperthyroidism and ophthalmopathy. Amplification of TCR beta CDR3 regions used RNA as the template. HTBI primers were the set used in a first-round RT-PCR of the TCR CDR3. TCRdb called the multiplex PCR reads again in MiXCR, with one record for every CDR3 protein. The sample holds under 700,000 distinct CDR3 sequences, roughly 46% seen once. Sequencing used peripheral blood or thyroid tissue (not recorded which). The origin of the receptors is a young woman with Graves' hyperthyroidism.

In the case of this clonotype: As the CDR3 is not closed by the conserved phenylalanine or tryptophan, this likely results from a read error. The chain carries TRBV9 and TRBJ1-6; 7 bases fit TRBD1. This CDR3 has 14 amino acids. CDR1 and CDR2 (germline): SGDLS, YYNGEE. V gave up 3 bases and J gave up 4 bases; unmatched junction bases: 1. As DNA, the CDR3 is TGTGCCAGCAGCGCGGGACAGTATAATTCACCCCTCCACATT. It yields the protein CASSAGQYNSPLHI.

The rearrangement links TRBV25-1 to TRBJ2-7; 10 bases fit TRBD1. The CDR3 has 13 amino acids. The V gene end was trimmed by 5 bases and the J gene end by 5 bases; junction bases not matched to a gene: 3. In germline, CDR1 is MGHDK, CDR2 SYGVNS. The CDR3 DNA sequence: TGTGCCAGCAGTAAGACAGGGGGCAACGAGCAGTACTTC. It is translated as CASSKTGGNEQYF.

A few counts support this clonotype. The CDR3 reads CASSWTSASYEQYF. Written as DNA, the CDR3 is TGTGCCAGCAGCTGGACTAGCGCCTCCTACGAGCAGTACTTC. The J gene is TRBJ2-5, the V gene TRBV7-2; 9 positions match TRBD2. The J call is doubtful: the DNA matches TRBJ2-7 better. The CDR3 runs 14 residues. CDR1 is SGHTA, CDR2 FQGNSA, per germline.

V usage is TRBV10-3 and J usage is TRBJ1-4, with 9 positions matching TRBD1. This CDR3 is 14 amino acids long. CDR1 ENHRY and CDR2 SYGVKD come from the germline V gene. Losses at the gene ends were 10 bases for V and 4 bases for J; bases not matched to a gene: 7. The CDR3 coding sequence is TGTGCCAGCCGGGACAGGGATAATAATGAAAAACTGTTTTTT. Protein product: CASRDRDNNEKLFF.

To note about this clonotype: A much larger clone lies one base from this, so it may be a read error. Here the CDR3 reads CARSHGWGAYEQYF. The CDR3 bases are TGTGCCCGCAGTCACGGGTGGGGAGCATACGAGCAGTACTTC. This chain connects TRBV2 to TRBJ2-7; possible D gene TRBD2, 5 bases. Germline lookup yields CDR1 SNHLY and CDR2 FYNNEI. This CDR3 region has 14 residues. The entire variable domain, with the rest obtained from reference TRBV2 and TRBJ2-7, is as follows: EPEVTQTPSHQVTQMGQEVILRCVPISNHLYFYWYRQILGQKVEFLVSFYNNEISEKSEIFDDQFSVERPDGSNFTLKIRSTKLEDSAMYFCARSHGWGAYEQYFGPGTRLTVT.

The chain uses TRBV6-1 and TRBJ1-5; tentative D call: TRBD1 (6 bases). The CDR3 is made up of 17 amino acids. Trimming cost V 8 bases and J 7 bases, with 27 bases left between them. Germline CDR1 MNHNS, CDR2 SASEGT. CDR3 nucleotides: TGTGCCAGCCCCTATGACCTCCGGGGGCAGCAATGGCAGCCCCAGCATTTT. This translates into CASPYDLRGQQWQPQHF.

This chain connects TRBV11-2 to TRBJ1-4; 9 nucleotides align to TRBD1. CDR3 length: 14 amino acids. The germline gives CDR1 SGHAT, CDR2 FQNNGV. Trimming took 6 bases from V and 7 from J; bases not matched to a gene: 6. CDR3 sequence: CASRLQGAGEKLFF. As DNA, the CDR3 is TGTGCCAGCAGATTACAGGGGGCAGGTGAAAAACTGTTTTTT.

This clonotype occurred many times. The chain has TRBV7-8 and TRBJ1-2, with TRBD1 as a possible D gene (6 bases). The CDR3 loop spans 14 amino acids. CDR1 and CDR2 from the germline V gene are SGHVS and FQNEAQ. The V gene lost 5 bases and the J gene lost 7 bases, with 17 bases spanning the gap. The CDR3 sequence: CASSPRTGGGGYTF. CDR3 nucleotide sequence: TGTGCCAGCAGCCCACGAACGGGGGGCGGTGGCTACACCTTC.

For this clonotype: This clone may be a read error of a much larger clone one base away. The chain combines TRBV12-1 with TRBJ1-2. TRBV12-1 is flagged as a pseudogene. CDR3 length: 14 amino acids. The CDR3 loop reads CASSIEGLSHGYTF. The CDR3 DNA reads TGTGCCAGCAGCATTGAGGGCCTTTCCCATGGCTACACCTTC.

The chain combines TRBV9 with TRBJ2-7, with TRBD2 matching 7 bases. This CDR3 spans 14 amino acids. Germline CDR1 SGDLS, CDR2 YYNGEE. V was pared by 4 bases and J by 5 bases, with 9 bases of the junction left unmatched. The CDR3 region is CASSSEGGVDEQYF. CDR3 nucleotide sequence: TGTGCCAGCAGCTCGGAGGGAGGGGTTGACGAGCAGTACTTC.

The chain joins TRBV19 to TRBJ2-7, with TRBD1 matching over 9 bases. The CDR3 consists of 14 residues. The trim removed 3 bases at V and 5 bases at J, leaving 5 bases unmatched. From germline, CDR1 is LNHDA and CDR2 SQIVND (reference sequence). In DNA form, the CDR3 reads TGTGCCAGTAGTATGGGGAGGACAGGGGACGAGCAGTACTTC. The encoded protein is CASSMGRTGDEQYF.